The entry below describes one T cell receptor beta chain. No cognate antigen has been identified for it. The read ends 3 residues before the CDR3 terminus; that terminus is restored from the germline J gene. For sequencing input, CVID and control samples contributed equivalent amounts of genomic DNA. For every sample, a 60 bp segment covering the rearranged TCRbeta CDR3 region was amplified and then sequenced. The immunoSEQ assay, a bias-corrected multiplex PCR with high-throughput sequencing, was employed for TCRbeta amplification. As for the original processing: Every unique nucleotide sequence counted as a clone and was annotated with V, D and J genes, copy number and frequency. Sequences were labeled productive if in frame, and non-productive if out of frame or containing stop codons. As previously described, clonality was computed from Shannon's entropy. The predicted amino acid sequences of productive clones were used to derive mean CDR3 Kyte-Doolittle hydropathy. The R hclust function was used to hierarchically cluster scaled V gene usage with Manhattan distance and complete linkage. To assess clone sharing by CDR3 amino acid sequence, 12 repertoires per group were resampled over 100 rounds. The repertoires were searched for approximately 70 published EBV-specific TCRbeta sequences and 245 published CMV-specific TCRbeta sequences. A couple of CVID samples yielding fewer than 10,000 sequences were excluded from analysis, leaving under 45 CVID repertoires. The source is immuneACCESS, and TCRdb retained only in-frame sequences with V and J called. Part of the clones is not carried over; for the studies checked, unresolved V genes explain less than half of this, and the remainder is unexplained. V and J calls plus clone size are reproduced from that table; the DNA served to infer D and trimming. The sample counts about 25,000 clones, each observed more than once. 3% to 5% of the sample is taken by the ten largest.

The data originate from a study of T cell clonality in common variable immunodeficiency (dated by TCRdb to about 2015). Overall study results and their limits: Increased TCRbeta clonality was found in CVID subjects compared with healthy controls (t-test p = 0.018), with the increase being most characteristic of about a third of subjects. According to the authors, finding the cause of the higher clonality in CVID would require sequencing the repertoires of T cell subpopulations. Fewer deletions and N-nucleotide insertions were reportedly observed in CVID TCRbeta sequences, and highly modified clones with 13 or more V deletions were reportedly absent from CVID TCRbeta sequences. Fewer TCRbeta clones were shared among CVID subjects than among healthy controls (p < 0.0001). Correlations of repertoire features with clinical complications were constrained by heterogeneity among patients within the CVID cohort. Even though DNA input was equal, the average per sample came to 65,000 to 85,000 unique sequences for controls compared with around 32,000 for CVID samples.

Standard criteria were used to diagnose CVID, namely serum IgG, IgA and/or IgM reduced below the normal range together with specific antibody deficiency. The CVID group comprised fewer than 50 subjects, approximately 15 female and approximately 30 male, aged roughly 8 to 64 years with a mean age of approximately 42. Most of the CVID patients and most of the healthy controls were of Caucasian heritage. Replacement immunoglobulin therapy had been administered to all CVID subjects for at least one year at the time of study participation. At the time of blood collection, no CVID subject was ill or was being treated with immunomodulatory or immunosuppressive medication. Heparinized peripheral whole blood samples of 5 to 8 ml were collected from each donor. TCRbeta CDR3 repertoires were sequenced from genomic DNA of adults with common variable immune deficiency (CVID) and healthy adult controls. To isolate peripheral blood mononuclear cells, diluted blood was subjected to density centrifugation over Hypaque 1077 or Ficoll-Paque. Unsorted mononuclear cells served as the source of genomic DNA, which was extracted either by Qiagen column purification or by a centrifugation-based method.

According to the germline V gene, CDR1 reads SNHLY and CDR2 reads FYNNEI. Trimming at the junction amounts to 3 bases on V and 1 base on J, and the germline ends lie 6 bases apart. Including the terminal cysteine and phenylalanine, the CDR3 comprises 14 residues. The CDR3 was read in part: 33 bases, with the frame set at base 1. Source material: peripheral blood mononuclear cells. The sequence joins TRBV2 to TRBJ2-2; no D gene can be assigned with confidence. This clonotype was sampled from a human donor with common variable immunodeficiency. The CDR3 amino acid sequence is: CASSDRVNTGELFF. The part of the CDR3 DNA that was read is TGTGCCAGCAGTGATCGGGTGAACACCGGGGAG.